Shown below are 25 T cell receptor beta chains from a single sample sequenced in a study of OX40 agonist ivuxolimab in advanced cancers. Generated by immunoSEQ multiplex PCR, the TCRdb table keeps only in-frame clones and is missing some. The table includes about 79,000 clones, roughly 94% detected once. The sample was CD4+ or CD8+ T cells sorted from blood, taken in a trial of the OX40 agonist ivuxolimab. These receptors originate from an adult with an advanced solid tumor such as melanoma, head and neck, liver or kidney cancer.

The chain couples TRBV29-1 to TRBJ2-1; 12 nucleotides match TRBD2. V shed 7 bases and J 0 bases; nucleotides not matched to a gene: 7. There are 16 residues in the CDR3. Germline CDR1 is SQVTM and CDR2 is ANQGSEA. CDR3 region: CSALTSGRGSYNEQFF. The CDR3 nucleotides read TGCAGCGCCTTGACTAGCGGGAGAGGCTCCTACAATGAGCAGTTCTTC.

The chain uses TRBV4-1 and TRBJ1-4; D may be TRBD1 (6 bases). The V gene's germline CDR1 is MGHRA and CDR2 YSYEKL. V was pared by 11 bases and J by 7 bases, with 14 bases between. The CDR3 covers 12 residues. CDR3 nucleotide sequence: TGCGCCGGGGGGGCAGGACCTGAAAAACTGTTTTTT. This sequence encodes CAGGAGPEKLFF.

This rearrangement joins TRBV27 to TRBJ2-7, with no clear D. In germline, CDR1 is MNHEY, CDR2 SMNVEV (reference sequence). Trimming took 2 bases from V and 3 from J, leaving 8 bases between them. The CDR3 is 13 amino acids. CDR3 bases: TGTGCCAGCAGTTTAAACTGGAACTACGAGCAGTACTTC. Protein product: CASSLNWNYEQYF.

This sequence joins TRBV28 and TRBJ2-2; D is possibly TRBD2 (6 bases). The CDR3 sequence is 14 residues long. V dropped 11 bases and J dropped 1 base, with 14 bases sitting between them. Germline CDR1 is MDHEN and CDR2 is SYDVKM. This chain's CDR3 is CAPPREENTGELFF. The CDR3, as DNA: TGTGCCCCTCCGAGGGAGGAGAACACCGGGGAGCTGTTTTTT.

The J gene is TRBJ1-1, the V gene TRBV28, with D possibly being TRBD1 (5 bases). CDR1 and CDR2 (germline): MDHEN, SYDVKM. The CDR3 is made up of 15 amino acids. V was shortened by 3 bases and J by 1 base, with 12 bases between the two germline ends. CDR3 loop: CASSFWSGQNTEAFF. For the CDR3, the DNA is TGTGCCAGCAGTTTTTGGTCAGGGCAGAACACTGAAGCTTTCTTT. The variable domain in full, with the rest retrieved from reference TRBV28 and TRBJ1-1, is DVKVTQSSRYLVKRTGEKVFLECVQDMDHENMFWYRQDPGLGLRLIYFSYDVKMKEKGDIPEGYSVSREKKERFSLILESASTNQTSMYLCASSFWSGQNTEAFFGQGTRLTVV.

The CDR3 spells CASSRKTSGGNNEQFF. As DNA, the CDR3 is TGCGCCAGCAGCCGAAAGACTAGCGGGGGTAACAATGAGCAGTTCTTC. The chain recombines TRBV4-1 with TRBJ2-1; TRBD2 aligns across 12 bases. Trimming at V came to 4 bases and at J to 5 bases, leaving 6 bases not matched to a gene. Germline lookup yields CDR1 MGHRA and CDR2 YSYEKL. This CDR3 has 16 residues.

The rearrangement links TRBV9 to TRBJ2-2; D not resolved. With 0 bases removed from V and 6 bases from J, the gap between germline ends came to 9 bases. This CDR3 has 14 amino acids. The V gene's germline CDR1 is SGDLS and CDR2 YYNGEE. The CDR3 DNA reads as TGTGCCAGCAGCGTAGTAAACCGGGCCGGGGAGCTGTTTTTT. Translation gives CASSVVNRAGELFF.

The chain employs TRBV11-3 and TRBJ2-1; 9 bases are a match to TRBD1. The germline gives CDR1 SGHNT, CDR2 YENEEA. With 5 bases clipped from V and 4 bases from J, the junction kept 6 bases outside the gene matches. CDR3 length: 15 residues. CDR3 loop: CASSRGGQGYNEQFF. The CDR3 region has the DNA TGTGCCAGCAGCCGCGGGGGACAGGGTTACAATGAGCAGTTCTTC.

This clone appeared once. This chain uses TRBV7-3 with TRBJ2-3; TRBD2 is a possible D gene (6 bases). Deletions cut 4 bases from V and 6 bases from J, with 11 bases between. There are 13 residues in the CDR3. CDR1 is SGHTA, CDR2 FQGTGA, per germline. CDR3 residues: CASSSFLADTQYF. Written as DNA, the CDR3 is TGTGCCAGCAGCTCTTTCCTAGCGGATACGCAGTATTTT.

This sequence joins TRBV19 and TRBJ2-3; 8 positions match TRBD2. J was trimmed by 2 bases and V by 3 bases; bases with no gene match: 4. This CDR3 is 15 amino acids long. Germline V gene lookup returns CDR1 LNHDA and CDR2 SQIVND (reference sequence). The CDR3 reads CASSMSGGVTDTQYF. Written as DNA, the CDR3 is TGTGCCAGTAGTATGAGCGGGGGAGTCACAGATACGCAGTATTTT.

The chain is built from TRBV19 and TRBJ1-2; D gene ambiguous. V was pared by 0 bases and J by 2 bases, with 13 bases between. In germline, CDR1 is LNHDA, CDR2 SQIVND (reference sequence). The CDR3 totals 16 residues. Here the CDR3 DNA reads TGTGCCAGTAGTATAGATTTGGTGGATGTCAACTATGGCTACACCTTC. Encoded protein: CASSIDLVDVNYGYTF.

V gene TRBV7-8 combines with J gene TRBJ1-2; tentatively, D is TRBD1 (6 bases). The V end was cut by 1 base, the J end by 3 bases, with 9 bases between. The CDR3 runs to 14 residues. Looked up from germline, CDR1 is SGHVS and CDR2 is FQNEAQ. The CDR3 DNA reads TGTGCCAGCAGCTTAGGGAGGACAGACTATGGCTACACCTTC. Translated, it gives CASSLGRTDYGYTF.

This chain uses TRBV11-3 with TRBJ2-3; TRBD2 is a possible D gene (5 bases). Germline V CDR1 and CDR2: SGHNT, YENEEA. Trimming took off 5 bases at V and 2 bases at J, with 14 bases between the two ends. CDR3 length: 15 amino acids. CDR3 coding DNA: TGTGCCAGCAGCGCTCGTCCCGGGATCACAGATACGCAGTATTTT. The encoded protein is CASSARPGITDTQYF.

The chain couples TRBV7-9 to TRBJ2-1; 7 bases map to TRBD2. Germline CDR1 and CDR2: SEHNR and FQNEAQ (reference sequence). V dropped 1 base and J dropped 4; count of bases not matched to a gene: 4. CDR3 length equals 15 residues. This CDR3 is CASSLGVSGYNEQFF. The DNA of the CDR3 is TGTGCCAGCAGCTTAGGGGTTAGCGGGTACAATGAGCAGTTCTTC.

The chain links TRBV7-9 to TRBJ1-1; 9 nucleotides match TRBD1. The V segment lost 4 bases and the J segment 5 bases; nucleotides outside the gene matches: 5. Germline V CDR1 and CDR2: SEHNR, FQNEAQ (reference sequence). The CDR3 loop spans 14 amino acids. In nucleotides, the CDR3 is TGTGCCAGCAGCTACGGACAGGGGAGAACTGAAGCTTTCTTT. Protein product: CASSYGQGRTEAFF. Using reference TRBV7-9 and TRBJ1-1 for the parts outside the CDR3, the full variable domain is DTGVSQNPRHKITKRGQNVTFRCDPISEHNRLYWYRQTLGQGPEFLTYFQNEAQLEKSRLLSDRFSAERPKGSFSTLEIQRTEQGDSAMYLCASSYGQGRTEAFFGQGTRLTVV.

This rearrangement joins TRBV2 to TRBJ1-3; D not resolved. CDR3 length: 17 amino acids. With 6 bases removed from V and 1 base from J, the gap between germline ends came to 19 bases. Germline V gene lookup returns CDR1 SNHLY and CDR2 FYNNEI. This chain's CDR3 is CASSGSILRGSGNTIYF. The CDR3, as DNA: TGTGCCAGCAGCGGCAGTATACTAAGAGGGTCTGGAAACACCATATATTTT.

V usage is TRBV29-1 and J usage is TRBJ1-1; D is perhaps TRBD1 (6 bases). Trimming removed 7 bases from V and 8 bases from J, with 8 bases in between. The germline V gene encodes CDR1 SQVTM and CDR2 ANQGSEA. The CDR3 sequence is 9 residues long. In DNA, the CDR3 is TGCAGCGCCGGGACAGAAGCTTTCTTT. Its translation is CSAGTEAFF.

V gene TRBV27 combines with J gene TRBJ2-3; D not resolved. Trimming took 3 bases from V and 3 from J, leaving 10 bases between them. The CDR3 has 14 residues. Germline loops: CDR1 MNHEY, CDR2 SMNVEV (reference sequence). CDR3 nucleotide sequence: TGTGCCAGCAGTTTGGGCTCTCCTACAGATACGCAGTATTTT. Its translation is CASSLGSPTDTQYF.

V and J are TRBV27 and TRBJ2-7; possibly TRBD2 for D (5 bases). The germline V gene encodes CDR1 MNHEY and CDR2 SMNVEV (reference sequence). This CDR3 region has 13 residues. Trimming took 4 bases from V and 4 from J, leaving 11 bases between them. CDR3 coding DNA: TGTGCCAGCAGTTCTGGACTCGGATACGAGCAGTACTTC. Protein: CASSSGLGYEQYF.

The chain has TRBV9 and TRBJ2-2, with D perhaps given as TRBD1 or TRBD2 (5 bases each). This CDR3 has 14 residues. The ends were cut back, 3 bases at V and 6 bases at J, with 12 bases in the middle. The germline gives CDR1 SGDLS, CDR2 YYNGEE. CDR3 DNA sequence: TGTGCCAGCAGCGGCGGTGGGGGACCCGGGGAGCTGTTTTTT. Its protein product is CASSGGGGPGELFF.

V is TRBV10-2 and J is TRBJ1-2, with D tentatively TRBD1 (5 bases). V lost 2 bases and J lost 4, with 8 bases in between. Germline-derived CDR1 and CDR2 are WSHSY and SAAADI. This CDR3 has 13 amino acids. The CDR3 nucleotides read TGCGCCAGCAGTGAGATGCAGGGCTATGGCTACACCTTC. It is translated as CASSEMQGYGYTF.

The gene calls are TRBV6-5 and TRBJ2-7, with D possibly TRBD2 on 6 matching bases. The V gene lost 7 bases and the J gene lost 4 bases, with 20 bases spanning the gap. The CDR3 is 15 residues long. Germline CDR1 is MNHEY and CDR2 is SVGAGI. CDR3 coding DNA: TGTGCCAGCAAAACCGGGCTGGGGGGAGGTTACGAGCAGTACTTC. Amino acids: CASKTGLGGGYEQYF.

CDR3 protein: CASSETDLNNEQFF. The CDR3 region has the DNA TGTGCCAGCAGCGAAACAGACTTAAACAATGAGCAGTTCTTC. This chain uses TRBV7-9 with TRBJ2-1; D remains ambiguous. Germline CDR1 and CDR2: SEHNR and FQNEAQ (reference sequence). The CDR3 consists of 14 residues. V gave up 5 bases and J gave up 5 bases, with 13 bases separating them. The complete variable domain, with remaining parts taken from reference TRBV7-9 and TRBJ2-1, reads DTGVSQNPRHKITKRGQNVTFRCDPISEHNRLYWYRQTLGQGPEFLTYFQNEAQLEKSRLLSDRFSAERPKGSFSTLEIQRTEQGDSAMYLCASSETDLNNEQFFGPGTRLTVL.

The gene calls are TRBV6-5 and TRBJ2-7; D possibly corresponds to TRBD1 (5 bases). The CDR3 covers 14 residues. Trimming took off 2 bases at V and 1 base at J, with 9 bases between the two ends. The germline gives CDR1 MNHEY, CDR2 SVGAGI. CDR3 loop: CASSYGYRSYEQYF. The CDR3 DNA reads TGTGCCAGCAGTTACGGGTACAGGTCCTACGAGCAGTACTTC.

This clone has a single count. CDR3 in amino acids: CASSLGLGGSNTEAFF. The CDR3, as DNA: TGCGCCAGCAGCTTGGGGCTAGGGGGGTCCAACACTGAAGCTTTCTTT. The rearrangement joins TRBV5-1 to TRBJ1-1; TRBD1 is a possible D gene (6 bases). The CDR3 is 16 residues long. Trimming cost V 0 bases and J 2 bases, with 14 bases left between them. Germline CDR1 and CDR2: SGHRS and YFSETQ.